This TCR beta chain came from a study of Ad26.COV2.S vaccination and SARS-CoV-2 variants. At the level of the study: Enrollment placed the donor in the COV1001 Ad26.COV2.S trial arm.

Assay: immunoSEQ multiplex PCR; the TCRdb copy retains only in-frame clones and omits some. The data show about 470,000 clones, 90% seen once. Treatment noted: over 15 received Ad26.COV2.S at low or high dose, single or two shots; 5 received placebo; per-sample allocation not given. Each sample was drawn 63 days after the first injection (of vaccine or placebo). In Boston, the donor was an adult between 18-55 years of age. Wuhan-strain spike was delivered by a replication-incompetent Ad26 vector. The CDR3 consists of 15 residues. Trimming removed 0 bases at V and 2 bases at J, with 11 bases between. CDR1 is LGHNA, CDR2 YSLEER, per germline.

The TCR comes from a person between 18 and 65 years old who received the Ad26.COV2.S COVID-19 vaccine or a placebo. The sample here was peripheral blood, taken in a trial of Ad26.COV2.S vaccine versus placebo. The chain uses TRBV4-3 and TRBJ2-7, with D unclear. The CDR3 protein is CASSQDPTVPYEQYF. The DNA for the CDR3 is TGCGCCAGCAGCCAAGACCCGACGGTACCCTACGAGCAGTACTTC.